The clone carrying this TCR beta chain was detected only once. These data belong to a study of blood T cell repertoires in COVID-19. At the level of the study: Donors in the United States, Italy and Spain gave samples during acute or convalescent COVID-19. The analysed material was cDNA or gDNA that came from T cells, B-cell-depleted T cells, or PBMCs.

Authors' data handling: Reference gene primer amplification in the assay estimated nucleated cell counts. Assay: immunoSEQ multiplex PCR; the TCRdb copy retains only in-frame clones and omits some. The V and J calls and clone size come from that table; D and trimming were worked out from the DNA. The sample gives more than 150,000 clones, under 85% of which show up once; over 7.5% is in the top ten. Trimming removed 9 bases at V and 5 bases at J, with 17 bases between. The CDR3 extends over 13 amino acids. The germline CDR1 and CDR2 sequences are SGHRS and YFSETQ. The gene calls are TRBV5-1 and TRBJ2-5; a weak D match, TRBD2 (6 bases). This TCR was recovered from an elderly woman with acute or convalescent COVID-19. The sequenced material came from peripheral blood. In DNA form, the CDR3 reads TGCGCCACCTGGGACTCCCCCGATGAGACCCAGTACTTC. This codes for CATWDSPDETQYF.